The source of this T cell receptor (beta chain) is a study of blood T cell repertoires in COVID-19. The CDR3 has 15 amino acids. V was pared by 4 bases and J by 6 bases, with 19 bases between. In germline, CDR1 is SGHAT, CDR2 FQNNGV. Using immunoSEQ multiplex PCR, the repertoire was profiled, and TCRdb retains in-frame clones only, with some absent. The sample shows around 120,000 clones, 70% to 80% of them seen only once. This clone has a handful of counts. Sample: peripheral blood. The sequence came from a man between 70 and 80 years old with active or convalescent COVID-19. The gene calls are TRBV11-2 and TRBJ2-7; maybe TRBD2 (6 bases). CDR3 DNA: TGTGCCAGCAGCTCCACTAGTCCAGGGACTGCCGAGCAGTACTTC. This gives the protein CASSSTSPGTAEQYF. Variable domain in full (rest from reference TRBV11-2 and TRBJ2-7): EAGVAQSPRYKIIEKRQSVAFWCNPISGHATLYWYQQILGQGPKLLIQFQNNGVVDDSQLPKDRFSAERLKGVDSTLKIQPAKLEDSAVYLCASSSTSPGTAEQYFGPGTRLTVT.